A single sample is the source of the 22 T cell receptor beta chains below, sequenced in a study of cytomegalovirus exposure and HLA in healthy donors. The PCR contained 60 Vbeta and 13 Jbeta primers. Profiling relied on immunoSEQ multiplex PCR, and the TCRdb table lists in-frame clones only, not all of them. The data hold 150,000 to 200,000 clones, with about 80% observed a single time. Sequencing input: PBMCs. The receptors shown here come from a woman aged 45-60 years in good health and CMV-seropositive.

This clone was found a few times. V gene TRBV29-1 combines with J gene TRBJ2-3; 8 bases fit TRBD2. V shed 3 bases, J shed 1 base, and the junction held 3 bases outside the gene matches. Germline loops: CDR1 SQVTM, CDR2 ANQGSEA. The CDR3 runs 14 residues. The CDR3 spells CSVESRGGTDTQYF. The CDR3 region has the DNA TGCAGCGTTGAGTCGCGGGGGGGCACAGATACGCAGTATTTT.

This clone was found once. This specimen includes other DNA sequences encoding the same CDR3. The chain joins TRBV7-8 to TRBJ2-6; maybe TRBD1 (5 bases). There are 16 residues in the CDR3. The germline V gene has CDR1 SGHVS and CDR2 FQNEAQ. The germline V and J ends were trimmed by 7 bases and 0 bases, with 13 bases remaining between them. CDR3 amino acids: CASNRQSLSGANVLTF. In nucleotides, the CDR3 is TGTGCCAGCAACAGACAGTCCCTCTCTGGGGCCAACGTCCTGACTTTC.

V usage is TRBV10-1 and J usage is TRBJ2-3; TRBD2 aligns across 9 bases. The germline gives CDR1 WNHNN, CDR2 SYGVQD (reference sequence). V was pared by 5 bases and J by 4 bases, with 1 base of the junction left unmatched. There are 13 residues in the CDR3. The CDR3 DNA sequence: TGCGCCAGCAGTTTAGCGGGAGCAGATACGCAGTATTTT. This sequence encodes CASSLAGADTQYF.

The chain uses TRBV7-2 and TRBJ2-1, with D tentatively TRBD1 (6 bases). V was clipped by 5 bases and J by 4 bases, with 9 bases between them. Per germline, CDR1 SGHTA and CDR2 FQGNSA. This CDR3 region has 13 residues. In DNA form, the CDR3 reads TGTGCCAGCAGCCAGGGGCTATACAATGAGCAGTTCTTC. It codes for CASSQGLYNEQFF.

The chain uses TRBV2 and TRBJ2-1; D is unclear. Germline assignment: CDR1 SNHLY and CDR2 FYNNEI. Between the trimmed V and J ends, which lost 2 bases and 6 bases, there was a span of 14 bases. There are 15 residues in the CDR3. CDR3 residues: CASSESVPGLNEQFF. The CDR3 region has the DNA TGTGCCAGCAGTGAATCGGTCCCTGGGCTCAATGAGCAGTTCTTC.

In its sample, this clone was seen a few times. The chain employs TRBV7-3 and TRBJ1-2; 9 nucleotides align to TRBD1. The V gene end was trimmed by 3 bases and the J gene end by 3 bases; junction bases not matched to a gene: 8. The CDR3 contains 16 residues. Germline CDR1 SGHTA, CDR2 FQGTGA. CDR3 loop: CASSFSVRQGDYGYTF. Written as DNA, the CDR3 is TGTGCCAGCAGCTTCTCGGTTCGACAGGGGGACTATGGCTACACCTTC.

This sequence joins TRBV4-3 and TRBJ2-2, with 7 bases fitting TRBD1. This CDR3 comprises 17 residues. J gave up 4 bases and V 0 bases, and 8 bases lay outside the gene matches. The germline gives CDR1 LGHNA, CDR2 YSLEER. The CDR3 sequence: CASSQEFRQGFTGELFF. The CDR3 region has the DNA TGCGCCAGCAGCCAAGAATTCAGACAGGGATTCACCGGGGAGCTGTTTTTT.

The J gene is TRBJ2-7, the V gene TRBV4-3; 9 positions agree with TRBD1. With V trimmed by 4 bases and J by 1 base, 5 bases remained unmatched. CDR3 length: 15 amino acids. Germline V gives CDR1 LGHNA, CDR2 YSLEER. The CDR3: CASSPSGTGSYEQYF. The DNA for the CDR3 is TGCGCCAGCAGCCCCTCGGGGACAGGGTCCTACGAGCAGTACTTC.

This chain links TRBV6-5 with TRBJ1-1; D gene unclear. Germline CDR1 reads MNHEY; CDR2 reads SVGAGI. CDR3 length equals 13 residues. Trimming removed 6 bases at V and 0 bases at J, with 8 bases between. In DNA form, the CDR3 reads TGTGCCAGCAGGCTACAGCTGAACACTGAAGCTTTCTTT. Its translation: CASRLQLNTEAFF.

The chain combines TRBV6-5 with TRBJ1-1; a weak D match, TRBD1 (5 bases). There are 14 residues in the CDR3. CDR1 is MNHEY, CDR2 SVGAGI, per germline. The CDR3 reads CSSRGEGVNTEAFF. CDR3 DNA: TGTTCCTCGCGGGGGGAGGGCGTGAACACTGAAGCTTTCTTT.

The chain has TRBV7-9 and TRBJ2-3; D possibly corresponds to TRBD2 (6 bases). The V gene lost 2 bases and the J gene lost 3 bases, with 15 bases spanning the gap. The CDR3 totals 16 residues. From germline, CDR1 is SEHNR and CDR2 FQNEAQ (reference sequence). CDR3 in DNA: TGTGCCAGCAGCTTACCATCGGGGGTTCGGACAGATACGCAGTATTTT. This translates into CASSLPSGVRTDTQYF.

This clone was counted between two and nine times. The gene calls are TRBV4-1 and TRBJ1-2, with TRBD1 matching over 12 bases. Germline CDR1 is MGHRA and CDR2 is YSYEKL. The V segment lost 2 bases and the J segment 3 bases; nucleotides outside the gene matches: 7. The CDR3 runs to 17 residues. The DNA for the CDR3 is TGCGCCAGCAGCCAAACCGGGACAGGGGGCTTGGACTATGGCTACACCTTC. Its protein product is CASSQTGTGGLDYGYTF.

The gene calls are TRBV11-2 and TRBJ1-5; 8 bases line up with TRBD1. Germline-derived CDR1 and CDR2 are SGHAT and FQNNGV. The CDR3 totals 13 residues. J gave up 6 bases and V 5 bases, and 3 bases lay outside the gene matches. The CDR3 nucleotides read TGTGCCAGCAGCCCCGACAGGGGTCAGCCCCAGCATTTT. It specifies CASSPDRGQPQHF.

The J gene is TRBJ2-6, the V gene TRBV4-1, with a possible D match to TRBD1 (5 bases). Germline CDR1 and CDR2: MGHRA and YSYEKL. The CDR3 is 19 amino acids. V gave up 1 base and J gave up 3 bases, with 19 bases separating them. CDR3 sequence: CASSQGLGQGLRGANVLTF. The CDR3 nucleotides are TGCGCCAGCAGCCAAGGTCTGGGGCAAGGCCTCCGTGGGGCCAACGTCCTGACTTTC.

This clone has a single count. V is TRBV7-2 and J is TRBJ2-5, with 11 bases that match TRBD1. The CDR3 loop spans 14 amino acids. The ends lost 5 bases at V and 5 bases at J; junction bases unmatched: 4. Germline CDR1 is SGHTA and CDR2 is FQGNSA. CDR3 protein: CASSKDRGRETQYF. Written as DNA, the CDR3 is TGTGCCAGCAGCAAGGACAGGGGGCGGGAGACCCAGTACTTC.

This clone was seen a single time. The CDR3 bases are TGTGCCAGCAGTCCCCCAGGGGTGGTCACTGAAGCTTTCTTT. It specifies CASSPPGVVTEAFF. The J gene is TRBJ1-1, the V gene TRBV27, with D maybe TRBD1 (6 bases). Trimming removed 5 bases at V and 4 bases at J, with 14 bases between. The CDR3 is 14 residues long. Germline lookup yields CDR1 MNHEY and CDR2 SMNVEV (reference sequence).

The rearrangement links TRBV2 to TRBJ2-1; TRBD2 might be the D (6 bases). This CDR3 has 16 amino acids. Trimming stripped 1 base from V and 8 bases from J, with 18 bases between. Germline assignment: CDR1 SNHLY and CDR2 FYNNEI. CDR3 region: CASSEVLSAGFYEQFF. CDR3 nucleotide sequence: TGTGCCAGCAGTGAAGTTTTGAGTGCGGGGTTTTATGAGCAGTTCTTC.

V is TRBV28 and J is TRBJ1-2; 7 bases align to TRBD1. The V gene end was trimmed by 4 bases and the J gene end by 0 bases; junction bases not matched to a gene: 2. The CDR3 length is 14 residues. Germline CDR1 is MDHEN and CDR2 is SYDVKM. The CDR3 nucleotides are TGTGCCAGCAGTTGGGACAGAGCTAACTATGGCTACACCTTC. Translating gives CASSWDRANYGYTF.

The chain has TRBV9 and TRBJ1-2, with D maybe TRBD1 (5 bases). This CDR3 spans 15 amino acids. CDR1 is SGDLS and CDR2 is YYNGEE in the germline V gene. The V gene lost 7 bases and the J gene lost 6 bases, with 22 bases spanning the gap. The CDR3 loop is CASAAGPLPYNGYTF. For the CDR3, the DNA is TGTGCCAGCGCAGCAGGGCCCTTGCCTTATAATGGCTACACCTTC.

This clone was found a few times. This chain links TRBV29-1 with TRBJ2-1; D is uncertain. The V and J ends lost 5 bases and 6 bases respectively, with 8 bases between them. The CDR3 has 11 residues. Germline assignment: CDR1 SQVTM and CDR2 ANQGSEA. The CDR3 DNA reads TGCAGCGTTAGATTCGGCAATGAGCAGTTCTTC. Amino acids: CSVRFGNEQFF.

The J gene is TRBJ2-3, the V gene TRBV5-6; no definite D call. The V and J ends lost 1 base and 2 bases respectively, with 5 bases between them. CDR1 is SGHDT and CDR2 is YYEEEE in the germline V gene. The CDR3 spans 13 residues. This chain's CDR3 is CASSLQSTDTQYF. CDR3 nucleotides: TGTGCCAGCAGCTTGCAATCCACAGATACGCAGTATTTT. The full variable domain, with the rest looked up from reference TRBV5-6 and TRBJ2-3, is DAGVTQSPTHLIKTRGQQVTLRCSPKSGHDTVSWYQQALGQGPQFIFQYYEEEERQRGNFPDRFSGHQFPNYSSELNVNALLLGDSALYLCASSLQSTDTQYFGPGTRLTVL.

The rearrangement uses TRBV28 and TRBJ1-5; no clear D. CDR1 MDHEN and CDR2 SYDVKM come from the germline V gene. CDR3 length: 12 residues. Between the trimmed V and J ends, which lost 5 bases and 7 bases, there was a span of 9 bases. The CDR3 here is CASSTYPQPQHF. CDR3 nucleotide sequence: TGTGCCAGCAGTACCTACCCCCAGCCCCAGCATTTT.